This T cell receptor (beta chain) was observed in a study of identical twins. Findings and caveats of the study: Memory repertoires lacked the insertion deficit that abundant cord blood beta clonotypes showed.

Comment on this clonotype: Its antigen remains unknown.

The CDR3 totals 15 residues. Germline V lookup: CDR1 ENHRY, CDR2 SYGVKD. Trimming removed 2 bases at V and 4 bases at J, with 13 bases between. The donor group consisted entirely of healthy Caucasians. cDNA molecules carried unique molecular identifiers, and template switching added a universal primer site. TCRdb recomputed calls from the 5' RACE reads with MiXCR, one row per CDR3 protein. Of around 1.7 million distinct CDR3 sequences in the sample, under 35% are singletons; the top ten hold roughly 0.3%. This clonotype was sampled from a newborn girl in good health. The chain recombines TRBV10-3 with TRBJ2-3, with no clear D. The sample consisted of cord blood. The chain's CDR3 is CAISEGFGSSDTQYF. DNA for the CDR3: TGTGCCATCAGTGAGGGTTTCGGGTCCTCAGATACGCAGTATTTT.